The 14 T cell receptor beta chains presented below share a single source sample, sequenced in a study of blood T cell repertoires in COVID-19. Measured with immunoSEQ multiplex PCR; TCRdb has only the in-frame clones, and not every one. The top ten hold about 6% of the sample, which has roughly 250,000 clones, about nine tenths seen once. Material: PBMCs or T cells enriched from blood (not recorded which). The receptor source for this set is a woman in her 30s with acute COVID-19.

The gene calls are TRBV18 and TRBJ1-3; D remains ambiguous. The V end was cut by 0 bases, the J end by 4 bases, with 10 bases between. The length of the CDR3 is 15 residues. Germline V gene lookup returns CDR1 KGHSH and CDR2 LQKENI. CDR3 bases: TGTGCCAGCTCACCACCAGCACAGCCGGGAAACACCATATATTTT. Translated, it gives CASSPPAQPGNTIYF.

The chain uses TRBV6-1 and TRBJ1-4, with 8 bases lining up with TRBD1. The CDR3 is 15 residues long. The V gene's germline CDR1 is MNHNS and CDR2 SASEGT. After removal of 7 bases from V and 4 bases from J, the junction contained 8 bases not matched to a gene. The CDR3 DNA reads TGTGCCAGCAACCTTCGGACAGGGAATAATGAAAAACTGTTTTTT. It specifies CASNLRTGNNEKLFF.

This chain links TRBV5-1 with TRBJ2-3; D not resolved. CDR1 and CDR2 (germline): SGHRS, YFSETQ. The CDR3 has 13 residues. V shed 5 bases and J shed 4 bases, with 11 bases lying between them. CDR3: CASSPPTPDTQYF. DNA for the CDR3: TGCGCCAGCAGTCCACCTACCCCAGATACGCAGTATTTT.

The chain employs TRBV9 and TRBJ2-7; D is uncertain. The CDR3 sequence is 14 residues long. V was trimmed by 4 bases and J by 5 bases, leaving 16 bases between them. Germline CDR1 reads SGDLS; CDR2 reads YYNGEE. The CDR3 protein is CASSPRRDQDEQYF. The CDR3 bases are TGTGCCAGCAGCCCCCGGCGAGATCAGGACGAGCAGTACTTC.

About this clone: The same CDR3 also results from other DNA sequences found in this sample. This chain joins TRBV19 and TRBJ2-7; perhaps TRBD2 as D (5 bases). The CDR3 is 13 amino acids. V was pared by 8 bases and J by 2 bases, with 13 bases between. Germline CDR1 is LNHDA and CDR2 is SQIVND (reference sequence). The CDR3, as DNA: TGTGCCAGTTCCGGAACCGGGGCCTACGAGCAGTACTTC. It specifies CASSGTGAYEQYF.

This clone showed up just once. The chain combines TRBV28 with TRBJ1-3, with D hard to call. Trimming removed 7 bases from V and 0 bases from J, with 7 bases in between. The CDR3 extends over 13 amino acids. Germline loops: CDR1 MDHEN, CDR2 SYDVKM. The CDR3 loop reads CASIPSSGNTIYF. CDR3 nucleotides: TGTGCCAGCATACCGAGCTCTGGAAACACCATATATTTT. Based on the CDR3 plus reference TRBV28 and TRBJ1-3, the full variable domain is DVKVTQSSRYLVKRTGEKVFLECVQDMDHENMFWYRQDPGLGLRLIYFSYDVKMKEKGDIPEGYSVSREKKERFSLILESASTNQTSMYLCASIPSSGNTIYFGEGSWLTVV.

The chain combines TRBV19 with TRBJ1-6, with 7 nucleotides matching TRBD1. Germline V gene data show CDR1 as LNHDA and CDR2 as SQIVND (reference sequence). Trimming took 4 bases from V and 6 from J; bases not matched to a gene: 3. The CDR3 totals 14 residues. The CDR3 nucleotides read TGTGCCAGTAGTAGCGACAGGGTTAATTCACCCCTCCACTTT. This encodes CASSSDRVNSPLHF.

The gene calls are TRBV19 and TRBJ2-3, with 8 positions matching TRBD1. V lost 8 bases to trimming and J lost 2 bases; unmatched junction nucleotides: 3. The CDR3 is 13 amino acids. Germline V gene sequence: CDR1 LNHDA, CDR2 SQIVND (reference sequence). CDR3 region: CASQGAFTDTQYF. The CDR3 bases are TGTGCCAGTCAGGGGGCTTTCACAGATACGCAGTATTTT.

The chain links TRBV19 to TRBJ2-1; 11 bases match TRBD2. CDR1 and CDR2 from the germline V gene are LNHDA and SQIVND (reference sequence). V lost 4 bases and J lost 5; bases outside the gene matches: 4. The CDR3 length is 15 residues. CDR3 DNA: TGTGCCAGTAGTACCCAGGGACTAGCGGACAATGAGCAGTTCTTC. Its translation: CASSTQGLADNEQFF.

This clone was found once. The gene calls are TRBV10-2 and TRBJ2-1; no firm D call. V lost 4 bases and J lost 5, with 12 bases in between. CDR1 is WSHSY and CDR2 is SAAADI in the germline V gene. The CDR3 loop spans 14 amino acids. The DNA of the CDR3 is TGCGCCAGCAGTGGAGTAGTAAGAAACAATGAGCAGTTCTTC. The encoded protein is CASSGVVRNNEQFF.

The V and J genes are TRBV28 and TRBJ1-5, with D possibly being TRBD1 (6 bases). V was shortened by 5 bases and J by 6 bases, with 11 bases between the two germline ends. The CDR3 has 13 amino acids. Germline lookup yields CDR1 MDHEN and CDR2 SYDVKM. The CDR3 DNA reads TGTGCCAGCAGTCCCGGGACACTTCAGCCCCAGCATTTT. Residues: CASSPGTLQPQHF.

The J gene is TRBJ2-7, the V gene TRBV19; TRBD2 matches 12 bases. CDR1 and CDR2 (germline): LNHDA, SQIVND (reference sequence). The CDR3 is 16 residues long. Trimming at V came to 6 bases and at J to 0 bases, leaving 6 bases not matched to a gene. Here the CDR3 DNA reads TGTGCCAGTAGCAATCTAGCGGGAGGGGACTCCTACGAGCAGTACTTC. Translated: CASSNLAGGDSYEQYF.

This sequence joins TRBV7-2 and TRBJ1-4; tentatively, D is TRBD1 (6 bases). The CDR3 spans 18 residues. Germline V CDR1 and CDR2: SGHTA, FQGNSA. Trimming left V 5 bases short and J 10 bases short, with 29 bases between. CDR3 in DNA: TGTGCCAGCAGCCCTACGACAGGTTCAGTCGGCCTTGATCGAAAACTGTTTTTT. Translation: CASSPTTGSVGLDRKLFF. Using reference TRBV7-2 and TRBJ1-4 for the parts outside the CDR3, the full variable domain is GAGVSQSPSNKVTEKGKDVELRCDPISGHTALYWYRQSLGQGLEFLIYFQGNSAPDKSGLPSDRFSAERTGGSVSTLTIQRTQQEDSAVYLCASSPTTGSVGLDRKLFFGSGTQLSVL.

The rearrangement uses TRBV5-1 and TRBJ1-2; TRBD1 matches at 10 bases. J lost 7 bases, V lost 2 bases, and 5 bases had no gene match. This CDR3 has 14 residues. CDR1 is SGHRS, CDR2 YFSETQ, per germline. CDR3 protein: CASSLLGQGGGYTF. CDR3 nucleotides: TGCGCCAGCAGCTTACTCGGACAGGGGGGTGGCTACACCTTC.